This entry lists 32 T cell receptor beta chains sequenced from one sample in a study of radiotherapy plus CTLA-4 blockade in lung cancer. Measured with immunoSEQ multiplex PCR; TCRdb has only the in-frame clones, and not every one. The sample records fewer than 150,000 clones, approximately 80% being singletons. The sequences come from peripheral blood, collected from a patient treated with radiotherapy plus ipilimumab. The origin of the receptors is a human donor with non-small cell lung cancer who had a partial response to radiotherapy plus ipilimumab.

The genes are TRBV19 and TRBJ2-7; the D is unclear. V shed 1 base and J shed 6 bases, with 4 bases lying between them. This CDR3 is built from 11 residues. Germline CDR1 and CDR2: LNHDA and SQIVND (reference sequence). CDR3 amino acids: CASSIASEQYF. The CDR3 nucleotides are TGTGCCAGTAGTATAGCTAGCGAGCAGTACTTC.

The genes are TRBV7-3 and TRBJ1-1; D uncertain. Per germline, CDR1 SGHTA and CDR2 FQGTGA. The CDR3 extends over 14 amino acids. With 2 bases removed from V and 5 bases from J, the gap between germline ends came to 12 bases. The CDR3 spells CASSLALGGTEAFF. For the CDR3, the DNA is TGTGCCAGCAGCTTAGCCCTCGGAGGGACTGAAGCTTTCTTT.

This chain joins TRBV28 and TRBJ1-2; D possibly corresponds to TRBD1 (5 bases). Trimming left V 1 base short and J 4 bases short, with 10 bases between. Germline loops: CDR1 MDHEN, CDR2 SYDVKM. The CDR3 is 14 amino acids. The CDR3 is CASSLSTELYGYTF. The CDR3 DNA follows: TGTGCCAGCAGTTTATCGACAGAGCTCTATGGCTACACCTTC.

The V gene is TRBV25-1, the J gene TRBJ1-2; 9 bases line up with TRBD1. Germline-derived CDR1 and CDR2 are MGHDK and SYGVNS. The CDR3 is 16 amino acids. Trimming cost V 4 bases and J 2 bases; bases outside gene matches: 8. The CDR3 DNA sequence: TGTGCCAGCAGTGCCCCGGGACAGGGATGGAACTATGGCTACACCTTC. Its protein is CASSAPGQGWNYGYTF.

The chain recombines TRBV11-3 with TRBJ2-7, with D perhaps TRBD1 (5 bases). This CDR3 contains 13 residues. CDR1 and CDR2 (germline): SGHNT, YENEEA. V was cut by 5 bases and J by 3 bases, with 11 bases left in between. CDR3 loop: CASSPDSDYEQYF. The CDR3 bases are TGTGCCAGCAGCCCTGACAGTGACTACGAGCAGTACTTC.

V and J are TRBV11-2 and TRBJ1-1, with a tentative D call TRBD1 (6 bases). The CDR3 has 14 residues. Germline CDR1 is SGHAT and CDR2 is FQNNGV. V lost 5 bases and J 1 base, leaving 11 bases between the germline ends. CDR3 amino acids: CASSNTGRNTEAFF. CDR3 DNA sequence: TGTGCCAGCAGCAATACAGGGAGGAACACTGAAGCTTTCTTT.

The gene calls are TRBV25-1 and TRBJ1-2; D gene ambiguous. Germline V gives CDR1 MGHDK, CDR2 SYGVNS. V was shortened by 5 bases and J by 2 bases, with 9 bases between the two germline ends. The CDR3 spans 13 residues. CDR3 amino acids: CASSRDENYGYTF. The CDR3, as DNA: TGTGCCAGCAGTCGAGATGAGAACTATGGCTACACCTTC.

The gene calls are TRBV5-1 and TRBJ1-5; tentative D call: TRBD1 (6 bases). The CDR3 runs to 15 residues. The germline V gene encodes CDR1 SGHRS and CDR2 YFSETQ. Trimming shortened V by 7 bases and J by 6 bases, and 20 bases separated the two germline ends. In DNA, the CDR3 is TGCGCCAGCGCTGCAGGGGAGTGGGGCAGTCAGCCCCAGCATTTT. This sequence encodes CASAAGEWGSQPQHF.

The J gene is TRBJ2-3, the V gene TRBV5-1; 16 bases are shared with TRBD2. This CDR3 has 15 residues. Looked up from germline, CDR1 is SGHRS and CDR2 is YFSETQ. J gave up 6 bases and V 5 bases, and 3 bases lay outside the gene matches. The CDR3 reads CASRSGLAGGDTQYF. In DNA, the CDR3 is TGCGCCAGCAGATCGGGACTAGCGGGGGGGGATACGCAGTATTTT.

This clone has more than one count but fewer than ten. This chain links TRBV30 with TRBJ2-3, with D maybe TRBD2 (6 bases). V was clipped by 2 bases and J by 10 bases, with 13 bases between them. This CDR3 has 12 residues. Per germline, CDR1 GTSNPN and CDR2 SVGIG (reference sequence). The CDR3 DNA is TGTGCCTGGAGTCTTAGGACTACTCCGCAGTATTTT. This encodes CAWSLRTTPQYF.

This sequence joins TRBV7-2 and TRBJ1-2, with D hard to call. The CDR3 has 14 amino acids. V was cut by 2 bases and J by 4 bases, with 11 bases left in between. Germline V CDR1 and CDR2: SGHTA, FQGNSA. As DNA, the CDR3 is TGTGCCAGCAGCTTAAGGTTTCCGGGCTATGGCTACACCTTC. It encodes CASSLRFPGYGYTF. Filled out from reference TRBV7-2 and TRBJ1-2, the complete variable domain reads GAGVSQSPSNKVTEKGKDVELRCDPISGHTALYWYRQSLGQGLEFLIYFQGNSAPDKSGLPSDRFSAERTGGSVSTLTIQRTQQEDSAVYLCASSLRFPGYGYTFGSGTRLTVV.

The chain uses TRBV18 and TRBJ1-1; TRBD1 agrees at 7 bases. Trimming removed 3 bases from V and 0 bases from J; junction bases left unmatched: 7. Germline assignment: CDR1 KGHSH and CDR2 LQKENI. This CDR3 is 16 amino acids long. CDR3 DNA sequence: TGTGCCAGCTCACCCCTTGCAGGGGGAATGAACACTGAAGCTTTCTTT. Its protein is CASSPLAGGMNTEAFF. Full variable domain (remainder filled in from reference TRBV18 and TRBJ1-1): NAGVMQNPRHLVRRRGQEARLRCSPMKGHSHVYWYRQLPEEGLKFMVYLQKENIIDESGMPKERFSAEFPKEGPSILRIQQVVRGDSAAYFCASSPLAGGMNTEAFFGQGTRLTVV.

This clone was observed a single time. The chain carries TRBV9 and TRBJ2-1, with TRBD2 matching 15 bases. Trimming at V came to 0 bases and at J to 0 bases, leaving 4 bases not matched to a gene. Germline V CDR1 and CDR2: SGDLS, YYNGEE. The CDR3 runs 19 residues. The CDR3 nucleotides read TGTGCCAGCAGCGTAGTTGGACTAGCGGGAGGGAGCTCCTACAATGAGCAGTTCTTC. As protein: CASSVVGLAGGSSYNEQFF. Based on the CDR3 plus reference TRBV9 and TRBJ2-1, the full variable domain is DSGVTQTPKHLITATGQRVTLRCSPRSGDLSVYWYQQSLDQGLQFLIQYYNGEERAKGNILERFSAQQFPDLHSELNLSSLELGDSALYFCASSVVGLAGGSSYNEQFFGPGTRLTVL.

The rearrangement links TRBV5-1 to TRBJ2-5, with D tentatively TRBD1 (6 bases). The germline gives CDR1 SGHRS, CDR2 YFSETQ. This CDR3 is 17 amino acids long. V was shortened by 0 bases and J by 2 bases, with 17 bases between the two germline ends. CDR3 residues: CASSLGTRQGLQETQYF. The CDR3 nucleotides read TGCGCCAGCAGCTTGGGGACAAGGCAGGGGCTTCAAGAGACCCAGTACTTC.

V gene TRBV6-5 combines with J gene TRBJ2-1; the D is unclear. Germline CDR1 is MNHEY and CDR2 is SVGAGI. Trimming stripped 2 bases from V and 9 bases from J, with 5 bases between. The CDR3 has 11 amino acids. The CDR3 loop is CASSYRSEQFF. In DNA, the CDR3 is TGTGCCAGCAGTTACCGGAGTGAGCAGTTCTTC.

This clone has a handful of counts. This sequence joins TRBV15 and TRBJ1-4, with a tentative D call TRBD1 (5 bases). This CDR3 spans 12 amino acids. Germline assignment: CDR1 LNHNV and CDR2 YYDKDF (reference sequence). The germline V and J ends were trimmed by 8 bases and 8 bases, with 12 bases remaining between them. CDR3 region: CATSRGLEKLFF. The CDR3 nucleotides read TGTGCCACCTCAAGGGGCTTGGAAAAACTGTTTTTT.

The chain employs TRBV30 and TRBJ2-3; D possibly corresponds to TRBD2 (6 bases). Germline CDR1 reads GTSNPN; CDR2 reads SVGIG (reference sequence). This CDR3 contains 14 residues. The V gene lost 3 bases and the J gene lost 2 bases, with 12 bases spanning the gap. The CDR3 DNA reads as TGTGCCTGGAGGGAAGGGACTTTCACAGATACGCAGTATTTT. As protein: CAWREGTFTDTQYF.

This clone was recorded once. CDR3 DNA sequence: TGTGCCAGCAGCGTTTTAGCGGGAGGGTACAATGAGCAGTTCTTC. Its protein product is CASSVLAGGYNEQFF. The chain employs TRBV9 and TRBJ2-1; TRBD2 agrees at 11 bases. V shed 2 bases, J shed 4 bases, and the junction held 2 bases outside the gene matches. Germline V CDR1 and CDR2: SGDLS, YYNGEE. The CDR3 sequence is 15 residues long.

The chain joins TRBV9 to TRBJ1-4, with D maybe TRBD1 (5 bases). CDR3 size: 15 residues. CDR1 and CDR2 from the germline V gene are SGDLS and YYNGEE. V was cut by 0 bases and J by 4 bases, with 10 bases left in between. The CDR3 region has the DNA TGTGCCAGCAGCGTAGGGGGCCTTGGTAATGAAAAACTGTTTTTT. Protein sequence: CASSVGGLGNEKLFF.

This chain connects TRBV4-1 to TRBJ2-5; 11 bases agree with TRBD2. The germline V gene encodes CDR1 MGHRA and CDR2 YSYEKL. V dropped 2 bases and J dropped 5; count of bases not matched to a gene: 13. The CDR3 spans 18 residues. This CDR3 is CASSQLPSSGRTGETQYF. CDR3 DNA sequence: TGCGCCAGCAGCCAACTCCCCTCTAGCGGGAGGACAGGGGAGACCCAGTACTTC.

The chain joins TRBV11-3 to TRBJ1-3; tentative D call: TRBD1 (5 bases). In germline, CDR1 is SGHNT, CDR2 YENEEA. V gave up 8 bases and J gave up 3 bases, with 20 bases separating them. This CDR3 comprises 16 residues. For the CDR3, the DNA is TGTGCCAGCGAATTATGGGACTTTAGGCTTGGAAACACCATATATTTT. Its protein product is CASELWDFRLGNTIYF.

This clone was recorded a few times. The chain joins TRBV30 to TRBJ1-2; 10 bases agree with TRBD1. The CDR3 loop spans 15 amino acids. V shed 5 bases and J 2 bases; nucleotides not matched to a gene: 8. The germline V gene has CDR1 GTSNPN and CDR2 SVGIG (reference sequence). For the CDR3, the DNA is TGTGCCTGGGCCGGGACAGGGGTGGGGAACTATGGCTACACCTTC. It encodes CAWAGTGVGNYGYTF.

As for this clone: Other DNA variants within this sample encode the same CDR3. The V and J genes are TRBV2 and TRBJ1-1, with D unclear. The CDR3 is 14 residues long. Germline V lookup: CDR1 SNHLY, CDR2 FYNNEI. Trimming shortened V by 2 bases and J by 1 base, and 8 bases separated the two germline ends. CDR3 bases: TGTGCCAGCAGTGAAAATCGGGGGAACACTGAAGCTTTCTTT. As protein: CASSENRGNTEAFF.

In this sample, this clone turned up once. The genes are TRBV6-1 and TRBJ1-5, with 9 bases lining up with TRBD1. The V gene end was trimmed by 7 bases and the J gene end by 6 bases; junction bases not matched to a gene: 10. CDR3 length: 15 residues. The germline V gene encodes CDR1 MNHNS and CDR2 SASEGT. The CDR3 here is CASTTSTGGRQPQHF. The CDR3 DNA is TGTGCCAGCACCACATCGACAGGGGGACGTCAGCCCCAGCATTTT.

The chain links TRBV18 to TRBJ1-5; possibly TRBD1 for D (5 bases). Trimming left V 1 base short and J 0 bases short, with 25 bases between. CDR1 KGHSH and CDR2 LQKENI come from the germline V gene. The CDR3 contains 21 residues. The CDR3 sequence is CASSPRLIRQGFVYSNQPQHF. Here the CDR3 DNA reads TGTGCCAGCTCACCACGTCTTATAAGGCAGGGTTTCGTTTATAGCAATCAGCCCCAGCATTTT.

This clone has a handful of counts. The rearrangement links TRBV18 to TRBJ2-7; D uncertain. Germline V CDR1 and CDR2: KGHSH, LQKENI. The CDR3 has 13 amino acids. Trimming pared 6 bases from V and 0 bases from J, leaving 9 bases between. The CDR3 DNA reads TGTGCCAGCTCGACTCAGAGCTCCTACGAGCAGTACTTC. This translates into CASSTQSSYEQYF.

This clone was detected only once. The CDR3 sequence is CASSPALGQKHF. CDR3 DNA sequence: TGTGCCAGCAGTCCGGCTTTGGGACAAAAGCATTTT. The J gene is TRBJ1-5, the V gene TRBV6-1, with D possibly TRBD1 on 6 matching bases. The ends were cut back, 5 bases at V and 14 bases at J, with 16 bases in the middle. The CDR3 is 12 residues long. CDR1 is MNHNS and CDR2 is SASEGT in the germline V gene.

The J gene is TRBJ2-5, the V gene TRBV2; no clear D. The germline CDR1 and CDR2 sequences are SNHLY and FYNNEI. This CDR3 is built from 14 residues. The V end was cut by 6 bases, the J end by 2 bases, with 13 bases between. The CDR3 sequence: CASRHELLQETQYF. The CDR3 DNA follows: TGTGCCAGCAGGCATGAACTCCTTCAAGAGACCCAGTACTTC. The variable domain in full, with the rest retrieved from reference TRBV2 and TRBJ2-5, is EPEVTQTPSHQVTQMGQEVILRCVPISNHLYFYWYRQILGQKVEFLVSFYNNEISEKSEIFDDQFSVERPDGSNFTLKIRSTKLEDSAMYFCASRHELLQETQYFGPGTRLLVL.

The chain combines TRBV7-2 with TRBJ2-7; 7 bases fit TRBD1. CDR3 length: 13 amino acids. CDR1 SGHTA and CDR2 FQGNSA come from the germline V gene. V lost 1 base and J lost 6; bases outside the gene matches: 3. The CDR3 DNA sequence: TGTGCCAGCAGCTTAGAACAGGGGCTCGAGCAGTACGTC. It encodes CASSLEQGLEQYV.

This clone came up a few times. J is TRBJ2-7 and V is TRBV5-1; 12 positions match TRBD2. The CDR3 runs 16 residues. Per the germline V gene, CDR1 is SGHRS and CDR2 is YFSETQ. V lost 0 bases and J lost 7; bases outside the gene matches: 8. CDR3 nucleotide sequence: TGCGCCAGCAGCTTGGACCCTAGCGGGAGGGCCGAGGAGCAGTACTTC. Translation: CASSLDPSGRAEEQYF.

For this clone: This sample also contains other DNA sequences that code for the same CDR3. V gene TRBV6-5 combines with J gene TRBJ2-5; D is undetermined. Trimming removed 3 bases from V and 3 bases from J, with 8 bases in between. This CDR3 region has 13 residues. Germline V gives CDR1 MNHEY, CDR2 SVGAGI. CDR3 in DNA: TGTGCCAGCAGTTATGGTCAGAAAGAGACCCAGTACTTC. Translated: CASSYGQKETQYF.

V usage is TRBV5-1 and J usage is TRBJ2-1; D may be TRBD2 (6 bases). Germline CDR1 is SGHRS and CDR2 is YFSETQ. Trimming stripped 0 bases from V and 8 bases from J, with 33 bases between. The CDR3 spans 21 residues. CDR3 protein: CASSLASLGGAQGGSGHEQFF. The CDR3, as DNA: TGCGCCAGCAGCTTGGCCAGCTTAGGTGGAGCGCAGGGAGGAAGTGGCCATGAGCAGTTCTTC. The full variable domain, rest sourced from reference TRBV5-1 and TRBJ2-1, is KAGVTQTPRYLIKTRGQQVTLSCSPISGHRSVSWYQQTPGQGLQFLFEYFSETQRNKGNFPGRFSGRQFSNSRSEMNVSTLELGDSALYLCASSLASLGGAQGGSGHEQFFGPGTRLTVL.